The 27 T cell receptor beta chains below all came from one sample that was sequenced in a study of radiotherapy plus CTLA-4 blockade in lung cancer (dated by TCRdb to about 2018). Library creation used the immunoSEQ multiplex PCR assay. What TCRdb holds here is the immuneACCESS table cut down to in-frame rearrangements. Part of the clones is not present; checked against another copy, under half of the missing clones reflect an unresolved V gene, and the others are unexplained. The sample table records over 60,000 clones; roughly 84% of these occur just once. The top ten clones comprise over 35% of the sample. Sequencing was performed on peripheral blood, taken from a patient treated with radiotherapy plus ipilimumab. These receptor sequences come from a human donor with non-small cell lung cancer that progressed on radiotherapy plus ipilimumab.

The rearrangement uses TRBV27 and TRBJ1-5; D is ambiguous. The V gene lost 2 bases and the J gene lost 7 bases, with 18 bases spanning the gap. The CDR3 runs to 16 residues. In germline, CDR1 is MNHEY, CDR2 SMNVEV (reference sequence). This CDR3 is CASSLEFRHGGQPQHF. In nucleotides, the CDR3 is TGTGCCAGCAGTTTAGAATTCAGGCACGGCGGCCAGCCCCAGCATTTT.

J is TRBJ1-2 and V is TRBV7-3; D may be TRBD1 (6 bases). Germline CDR1 reads SGHTA; CDR2 reads FQGTGA. CDR3 size: 13 residues. Trimming took off 8 bases at V and 7 bases at J, with 17 bases between the two ends. Written as DNA, the CDR3 is TGTGCCAGCGGTTCGGGACATCTCGGTGGCTACACCTTC. Translated, it gives CASGSGHLGGYTF.

V and J are TRBV25-1 and TRBJ1-4; D ambiguous. Germline CDR1 MGHDK, CDR2 SYGVNS. Trimming took off 3 bases at V and 7 bases at J, with 12 bases between the two ends. The CDR3 has 14 amino acids. CDR3 bases: TGTGCCAGCAGTGACCCCCTGAGTGGTGAAAAACTGTTTTTT. Its translation: CASSDPLSGEKLFF.

The chain has TRBV18 and TRBJ2-2; D gene ambiguous. The V end was cut by 0 bases, the J end by 1 base, with 0 bases between. The CDR3 length is 13 residues. Germline V gene data show CDR1 as KGHSH and CDR2 as LQKENI. The CDR3: CASSPPNTGELFF. The CDR3 region has the DNA TGTGCCAGCTCACCACCGAACACCGGGGAGCTGTTTTTT. Complete variable domain (other parts from reference TRBV18 and TRBJ2-2): NAGVMQNPRHLVRRRGQEARLRCSPMKGHSHVYWYRQLPEEGLKFMVYLQKENIIDESGMPKERFSAEFPKEGPSILRIQQVVRGDSAAYFCASSPPNTGELFFGEGSRLTVL.

The chain employs TRBV6-1 and TRBJ2-7; 10 bases fit TRBD1. V shed 10 bases, J shed 4 bases, and the junction held 7 bases outside the gene matches. This CDR3 is built from 13 residues. Germline V CDR1 and CDR2: MNHNS, SASEGT. The CDR3 coding sequence is TGTGCCAACCGACAGGGGGCTGGGTACGAGCAGTACTTC. It translates to CANRQGAGYEQYF.

The gene calls are TRBV9 and TRBJ2-2; TRBD2 matches 10 bases. The CDR3 consists of 15 residues. With 2 bases clipped from V and 5 bases from J, the junction kept 3 bases outside the gene matches. The germline V gene encodes CDR1 SGDLS and CDR2 YYNGEE. CDR3 region: CASSVSSGGTGELFF. CDR3 coding DNA: TGTGCCAGCAGCGTTAGTAGCGGGGGGACCGGGGAGCTGTTTTTT.

This chain joins TRBV30 and TRBJ2-5; 7 bases align to TRBD2. Germline lookup yields CDR1 GTSNPN and CDR2 SVGIG (reference sequence). The CDR3 consists of 15 residues. V shed 1 base and J 2 bases; nucleotides not matched to a gene: 7. The CDR3, as DNA: TGTGCCTGGAGTGAAGTGGGAGCGGGACAAGAGACCCAGTACTTC. It is translated as CAWSEVGAGQETQYF.

The chain couples TRBV30 to TRBJ2-7, with TRBD1 as a possible D gene (6 bases). V lost 3 bases, J lost 6 bases, and 9 bases lay in between. This CDR3 region has 11 residues. CDR1 and CDR2 (germline): GTSNPN, SVGIG (reference sequence). This CDR3 is CAWRGAFEQYF. The CDR3 nucleotides are TGTGCCTGGAGGGGGGCGTTCGAGCAGTACTTC.

The chain couples TRBV2 to TRBJ2-7; D ambiguous. The germline V and J ends were trimmed by 8 bases and 2 bases, with 7 bases remaining between them. Germline V lookup: CDR1 SNHLY, CDR2 FYNNEI. CDR3 length equals 11 residues. CDR3 loop: CASGLAYEQYV. The CDR3 DNA is TGTGCCAGCGGGCTCGCCTACGAGCAGTACGTC.

Only one count was recorded for this clone. The chain has TRBV6-1 and TRBJ1-2; 10 bases agree with TRBD1. CDR1 and CDR2 from the germline V gene are MNHNS and SASEGT. CDR3 length equals 16 residues. V trimming: 3 bases; J trimming: 4 bases; junction bases outside the gene matches: 8. CDR3 sequence: CASSDSGQGGIYGYTF. CDR3 sequence (DNA): TGTGCCAGCAGTGACAGTGGACAGGGGGGTATCTATGGCTACACCTTC.

The chain joins TRBV2 to TRBJ1-1; possible D gene TRBD1, 5 bases. Germline CDR1 SNHLY, CDR2 FYNNEI. CDR3 length equals 12 residues. Trimming took 6 bases from V and 6 from J, leaving 11 bases between them. CDR3 DNA: TGTGCCAGCAGCGTCAGGGTGCCTGAAGCTTTCTTT. Translated: CASSVRVPEAFF.

The gene calls are TRBV4-1 and TRBJ1-2; TRBD1 matches 7 bases. The CDR3 covers 15 residues. The germline gives CDR1 MGHRA, CDR2 YSYEKL. V lost 7 bases, J lost 0 bases, and 8 bases stayed unmatched. In DNA, the CDR3 is TGCGCCAGCAACCTAGACAGGGCCACTAACTATGGCTACACCTTC. Amino acids: CASNLDRATNYGYTF.

The chain carries TRBV5-1 and TRBJ2-1; no reliable D call. This CDR3 is 12 amino acids long. V lost 4 bases and J 8 bases, leaving 10 bases between the germline ends. Germline V gives CDR1 SGHRS, CDR2 YFSETQ. The CDR3 sequence is CASSLDSYEQFF. CDR3 in DNA: TGCGCCAGCAGCCTAGATAGTTATGAGCAGTTCTTC.

This sequence joins TRBV15 and TRBJ2-7, with a possible D match to TRBD1 (8 bases). CDR1 LNHNV and CDR2 YYDKDF come from the germline V gene (reference sequence). CDR3 length equals 14 residues. Trimming cost V 5 bases and J 6 bases, with 17 bases left between them. The CDR3 reads CATSGGGQVREQYF. The CDR3 DNA is TGTGCCACCAGCGGGGGGGGACAGGTGCGCGAGCAGTACTTC.

The gene calls are TRBV6-4 and TRBJ1-1; D unclear. The CDR3 spans 13 residues. Deletions cut 6 bases from V and 1 base from J, with 9 bases between. In germline, CDR1 is MRHNA, CDR2 SNTAGT. The chain's CDR3 is CASSQLQNTEAFF. CDR3 nucleotides: TGTGCCAGCAGCCAACTACAGAACACTGAAGCTTTCTTT.

This chain connects TRBV19 to TRBJ2-3; D ambiguous. The germline V gene encodes CDR1 LNHDA and CDR2 SQIVND (reference sequence). This CDR3 comprises 14 residues. Trimming left V 6 bases short and J 5 bases short, with 15 bases between. The CDR3 region has the DNA TGTGCCAGTAGGAGTGGTCCATCAGGAGATACGCAGTATTTT. Amino acids: CASRSGPSGDTQYF. Full variable domain (outside the CDR3, taken from reference TRBV19 and TRBJ2-3): DGGITQSPKYLFRKEGQNVTLSCEQNLNHDAMYWYRQDPGQGLRLIYYSQIVNDFQKGDIAEGYSVSREKKESFPLTVTSAQKNPTAFYLCASRSGPSGDTQYFGPGTRLTVL.

J is TRBJ1-2 and V is TRBV7-9; tentatively, D is TRBD1 (5 bases). Trimming stripped 0 bases from V and 8 bases from J, with 16 bases between. From germline, CDR1 is SEHNR and CDR2 FQNEAQ (reference sequence). The CDR3 is 15 residues long. CDR3: CASSLAQGITGGYTF. In DNA, the CDR3 is TGTGCCAGCAGCTTAGCGCAGGGCATCACGGGAGGCTACACCTTC.

The V and J genes are TRBV28 and TRBJ2-5; D is unresolved. This CDR3 has 12 residues. V was shortened by 10 bases and J by 4 bases, with 13 bases between the two germline ends. Germline CDR1 MDHEN, CDR2 SYDVKM. The CDR3 nucleotides are TGTGCCACCTCCGGACCGTCAGAGACCCAGTACTTC. It is translated as CATSGPSETQYF.

The chain couples TRBV6-6 to TRBJ1-3, with D perhaps TRBD1 (5 bases). Germline CDR1 reads MNHNY; CDR2 reads SVGAGI (reference sequence). This CDR3 comprises 15 residues. With 10 bases removed from V and 0 bases from J, the gap between germline ends came to 16 bases. As DNA, the CDR3 is TGTGCCACTTCGGACAAAACCGACTCTGGAAACACCATATATTTT. This codes for CATSDKTDSGNTIYF.

The rearrangement joins TRBV2 to TRBJ2-7; 10 bases are shared with TRBD1. The J segment lost 0 bases and the V segment lost 6 bases, leaving 5 bases of the junction unmatched. Looked up from germline, CDR1 is SNHLY and CDR2 is FYNNEI. The CDR3 extends over 15 amino acids. Here the CDR3 DNA reads TGTGCCAGCAGACCCTGGACAGGGGGCTCCTACGAGCAGTACTTC. It specifies CASRPWTGGSYEQYF.

V gene TRBV5-1 combines with J gene TRBJ2-5, with TRBD1 matching 7 bases. V lost 0 bases to trimming and J lost 5 bases; unmatched junction nucleotides: 4. This CDR3 comprises 14 residues. Germline CDR1 and CDR2: SGHRS and YFSETQ. This CDR3 is CASSLGTGRETQYF. For the CDR3, the DNA is TGCGCCAGCAGCTTGGGGACAGGACGGGAGACCCAGTACTTC.

This clone has only one observation. The genes are TRBV9 and TRBJ1-1; D remains ambiguous. CDR3 length: 15 residues. Trimming removed 3 bases from V and 2 bases from J, with 14 bases in between. Germline V gene sequence: CDR1 SGDLS, CDR2 YYNGEE. Written as DNA, the CDR3 is TGTGCCAGCAGCGCGGCCCGGGGTTATAACACTGAAGCTTTCTTT. It yields the protein CASSAARGYNTEAFF.

The V gene is TRBV6-5, the J gene TRBJ1-4, with 7 bases identical to TRBD1. Trimming at V came to 2 bases and at J to 7 bases, leaving 4 bases not matched to a gene. Germline CDR1 and CDR2: MNHEY and SVGAGI. The CDR3 runs 14 residues. Here the CDR3 reads CASSYGTAAEKLFF. The CDR3 coding sequence is TGTGCCAGCAGTTACGGGACAGCCGCTGAAAAACTGTTTTTT.

This clone appeared a single time. The rearrangement links TRBV11-2 to TRBJ2-3; possibly TRBD1 for D (6 bases). Trimming took off 5 bases at V and 4 bases at J, with 16 bases between the two ends. CDR1 and CDR2 (germline): SGHAT, FQNNGV. This CDR3 is 15 amino acids long. For the CDR3, the DNA is TGTGCCAGCAGCCGTTTAGGTAGGGGGTCAGATACGCAGTATTTT. Protein: CASSRLGRGSDTQYF. Full variable domain (rest looked up from reference TRBV11-2 and TRBJ2-3): EAGVAQSPRYKIIEKRQSVAFWCNPISGHATLYWYQQILGQGPKLLIQFQNNGVVDDSQLPKDRFSAERLKGVDSTLKIQPAKLEDSAVYLCASSRLGRGSDTQYFGPGTRLTVL.

J is TRBJ2-7 and V is TRBV7-8, with 7 bases lining up with TRBD2. After removal of 2 bases from V and 4 bases from J, the junction contained 5 bases not matched to a gene. This CDR3 region has 14 residues. Germline V gives CDR1 SGHVS, CDR2 FQNEAQ. The CDR3 DNA reads as TGTGCCAGCAGCTTACTTTTAGCGGGTTACGAGCAGTACTTC. Its translation: CASSLLLAGYEQYF.

This clone was counted a single time. This chain links TRBV29-1 with TRBJ2-5; tentatively, D is TRBD1 or TRBD2 (7 bases each). The CDR3 totals 12 residues. The germline gives CDR1 SQVTM, CDR2 ANQGSEA. Trimming removed 8 bases at V and 5 bases at J, with 15 bases between. CDR3 protein: CSTGRGGETQYF. CDR3 in DNA: TGCAGCACGGGCAGGGGGGGGGAGACCCAGTACTTC.

V gene TRBV5-1 combines with J gene TRBJ1-1; 7 bases line up with TRBD1. V was clipped by 1 base and J by 5 bases; unmatched bases: 8. The CDR3 runs to 15 residues. Germline V lookup: CDR1 SGHRS, CDR2 YFSETQ. Written as DNA, the CDR3 is TGCGCCAGCAGCTTGTATCAGGGGGGGCGAACTGAAGCTTTCTTT. Its protein product is CASSLYQGGRTEAFF.